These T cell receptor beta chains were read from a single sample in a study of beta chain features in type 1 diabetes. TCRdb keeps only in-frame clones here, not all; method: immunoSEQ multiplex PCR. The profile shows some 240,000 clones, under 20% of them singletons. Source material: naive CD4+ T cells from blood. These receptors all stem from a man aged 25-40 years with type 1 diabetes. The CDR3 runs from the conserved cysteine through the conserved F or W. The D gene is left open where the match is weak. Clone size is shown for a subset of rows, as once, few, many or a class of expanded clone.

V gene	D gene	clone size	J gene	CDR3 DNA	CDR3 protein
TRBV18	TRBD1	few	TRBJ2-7	TGTGCCAGCTCACCCTCGACAGGGTCCTACGAGCAGTACTTC	CASSPSTGSYEQYF
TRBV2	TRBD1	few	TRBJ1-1	TGTGCCAGCAGACAGGGGATTAACACTGAAGCTTTCTTT	CASRQGINTEAFF
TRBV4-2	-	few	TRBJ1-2	TGTGCCAGCAGCCAAGAAGGCACAGGACGGACCTGGAGCTACACCTTC	CASSQEGTGRTWSYTF
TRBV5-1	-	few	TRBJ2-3	TGCGCCAGCAGCATGGCAATGGATACGCAGTATTTT	CASSMAMDTQYF
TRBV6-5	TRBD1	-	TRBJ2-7	TGTGCCAGCACCAGGGACAGGAGCTCCTACGAGCAGTACTTC	CASTRDRSSYEQYF
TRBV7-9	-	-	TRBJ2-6	TGTGCCAGCAGCTCAGCTGGCTCTGGGGCCAACGTCCTGACTTTC	CASSSAGSGANVLTF
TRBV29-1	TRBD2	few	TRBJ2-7	TGCAGCGTTGGTCCTCTCCTAGCGGGATCTAACGAGCAGTACTTC	CSVGPLLAGSNEQYF
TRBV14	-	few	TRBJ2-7	TGTGCCAGCAGCCAAGATCAGCTCTCCTACGAGCAGTACTTC	CASSQDQLSYEQYF
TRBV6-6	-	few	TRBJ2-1	TGTGCCAGCAGTTCTAGCCGGGCTGAGCAGTTCTTC	CASSSSRAEQFF
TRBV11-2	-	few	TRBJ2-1	TGTGCCAGCAGCTGGGGACGGTACAATGAGCAGTTCTTC	CASSWGRYNEQFF
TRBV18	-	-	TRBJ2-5	TGTGCCAGCTCACCATCATGGAGAGAGACCCAGTACTTC	CASSPSWRETQYF
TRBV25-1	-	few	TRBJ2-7	TGTGCCAGCAGTGAGAGGTACGAGCAGTACTTC	CASSERYEQYF
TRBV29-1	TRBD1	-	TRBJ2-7	TGCAGCGTTAGGGTCGGGACAGAGGCTACCTACGAGCAGTACTTC	CSVRVGTEATYEQYF
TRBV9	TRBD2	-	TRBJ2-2	TGTGCCAGCAGCGTAGTACCAGCGGGAGCACCCGGGGAGCTGTTTTTT	CASSVVPAGAPGELFF
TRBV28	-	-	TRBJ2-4	TGTGCCAGCAGTTTAGCAGGGCTAGCCAAAAACATTCAGTACTTC	CASSLAGLAKNIQYF
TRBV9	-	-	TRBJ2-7	TGTGCCAGCAGCGTAGATTCTCTATCTAACGAGCAGTACTTC	CASSVDSLSNEQYF
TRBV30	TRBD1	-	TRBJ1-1	TGTGCCTTCCACCCGGACAGGGGAAAAACTGAAGCTTTCTTT	CAFHPDRGKTEAFF
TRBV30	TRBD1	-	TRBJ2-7	TGTGCCTGGAATCCGGGACAGGGGGCTAGCCCGCAGTACTTC	CAWNPGQGASPQYF
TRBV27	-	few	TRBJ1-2	TGTGCCAGCAGTAGAGGACAGAACTATGGCTACACCTTC	CASSRGQNYGYTF
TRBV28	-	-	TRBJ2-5	TGTGCCAGCGAGTCTATGCCGGGCACCCAAGAGACCCAGTACTTC	CASESMPGTQETQYF
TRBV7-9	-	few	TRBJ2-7	TGTGCCAGCGAGGAGGGCCCCGCCTACGAGCAGTACTTC	CASEEGPAYEQYF
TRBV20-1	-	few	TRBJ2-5	TGCAGTGCTAGAAGGGAGACCCAGTACTTC	CSARRETQYF
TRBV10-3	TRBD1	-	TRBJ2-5	TGTGCCATCAGGGGACAGTCCCAAGAGACCCAGTACTTC	CAIRGQSQETQYF
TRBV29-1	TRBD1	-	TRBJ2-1	TGCAGCACGACGACAGGGATCGATGAGCAGTTCTTC	CSTTTGIDEQFF
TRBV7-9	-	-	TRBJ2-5	TGTGCCAGCAGCAACCTGGGGCAGGGAGAGACCCAGTACTTC	CASSNLGQGETQYF
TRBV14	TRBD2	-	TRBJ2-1	TGTGCCAGCAGCGCAAGACCAGGGACTAGCGGGATTAAGAGCACGAATGAGCAGTTCTTC	CASSARPGTSGIKSTNEQFF
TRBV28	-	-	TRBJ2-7	TGTGCCAGCCGTAATCCGGGCCTTTCTGGCGAGCAGTACTTC	CASRNPGLSGEQYF
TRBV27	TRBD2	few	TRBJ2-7	TGTGCCAGCAGTTTAATGGCTAGCGGGAGGTACGAGCAGTACTTC	CASSLMASGRYEQYF
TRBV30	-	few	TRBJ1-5	TGTGCCTGGGGCCGGACGGATTATAGCAATCAGCCCCAGCATTTT	CAWGRTDYSNQPQHF
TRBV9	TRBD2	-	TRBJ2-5	TGTGCCAGCGCCCCCGGGGGGGAAGAGACCCAGTACTTC	CASAPGGEETQYF
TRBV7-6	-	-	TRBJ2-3	TGTGCCAGCAGCCGCTACGGAGGGAGTGGGGATACGCAGTATTTT	CASSRYGGSGDTQYF
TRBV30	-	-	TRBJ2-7	TGTGCCTGGAGGGAGACCCGGGCGGTCTACGAGCAGTACTTC	CAWRETRAVYEQYF
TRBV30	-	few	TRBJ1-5	TGTGCCTGGACAGGTGGGGCGGGGCAGCCCCAGCATTTT	CAWTGGAGQPQHF
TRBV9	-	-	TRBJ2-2	TGTGCCAGCAGCGTCGAGCTAGTCGGGATTCAGACCGGGGAGCTGTTTTTT	CASSVELVGIQTGELFF
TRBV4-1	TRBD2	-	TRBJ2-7	TGCGCCAGCACTCCTATCTACAAAGGGACTAGCGGGAGGAGACAGTACTTC	CASTPIYKGTSGRRQYF
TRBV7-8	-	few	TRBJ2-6	TGTGCCAGCAGCTGGACAGACTCTGGGGCCAACGTCCTGACTTTC	CASSWTDSGANVLTF
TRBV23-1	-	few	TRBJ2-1	TGCGCCAGCAGTCGCCAGGGGTGGGGAGGTGATGAGCAGTTCTTC	CASSRQGWGGDEQFF
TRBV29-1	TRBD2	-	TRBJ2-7	TGCAGCGGGGGGGGTATCGACGAGCAGTACTTC	CSGGGIDEQYF
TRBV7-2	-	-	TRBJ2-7	TGTGCCAGCAGCTTGGCGGGTGGAGGGGCTTACGAGCAGTACTTC	CASSLAGGGAYEQYF
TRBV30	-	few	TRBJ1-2	TGTGCCTGGAGCGGCGTACCTAACTATGGCTACACCTTC	CAWSGVPNYGYTF
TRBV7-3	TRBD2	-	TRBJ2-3	TGTGCCAGCAGCCCGGGAGGTGATACGCAGTATTTT	CASSPGGDTQYF
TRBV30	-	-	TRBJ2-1	TGTGCCTGGAGTGTAGGCTCCTACAATGAGCAGTTCTTC	CAWSVGSYNEQFF
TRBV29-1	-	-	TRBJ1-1	TGCAGCGTTGGAGCGACGTTCACTGAAGCTTTCTTT	CSVGATFTEAFF
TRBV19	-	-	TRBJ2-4	TGTGCCAGTAGTATCAGAGGGTCTGGGATTCAGTACTTC	CASSIRGSGIQYF
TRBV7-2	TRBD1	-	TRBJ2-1	TGTGCCAGCAGGATTCGGACAGGGGGCTCCTACAATGAGCAGTTCTTC	CASRIRTGGSYNEQFF
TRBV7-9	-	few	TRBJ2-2	TGTGCCAGCAGCTTAGTTTCCCCACCCACCGGGGAGCTGTTTTTT	CASSLVSPPTGELFF
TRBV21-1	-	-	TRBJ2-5	TGTGCCAGCAGCGCACGGCGGAAAGAGACCCAGTACTTC	CASSARRKETQYF
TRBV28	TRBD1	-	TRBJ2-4	TGTGCCAGCAGTTACGGACAGGTAGCCAAAAACATTCAGTACTTC	CASSYGQVAKNIQYF
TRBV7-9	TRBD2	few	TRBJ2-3	TGTGCCAGCTCGCTGTCGGGAGGGCCCTCAGATACGCAGTATTTT	CASSLSGGPSDTQYF
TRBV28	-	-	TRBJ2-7	TGTGCCAGCAGTTTACTGACAGGTTCCTACGAGCAGTACTTC	CASSLLTGSYEQYF
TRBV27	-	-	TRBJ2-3	TGTGCCAGCACCCTAAGAGGGACGAATACGCAGTATTTT	CASTLRGTNTQYF
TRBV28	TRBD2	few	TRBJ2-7	TGTGCCAGCAGTGAAGCGGGAGGGATCGAGCAGTACTTC	CASSEAGGIEQYF
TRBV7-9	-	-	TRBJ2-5	TGTGCCAGCAGCTTAGTTGTCAGCCAAGAGACCCAGTACTTC	CASSLVVSQETQYF
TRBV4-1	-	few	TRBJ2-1	TGCGCCAGCAGCCCCAGAGGCAGTTATACAAATGGTGAGCAGTTCTTC	CASSPRGSYTNGEQFF
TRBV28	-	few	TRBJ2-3	TGTGCCAGCAGTTCGACTCCGCAGTATTTT	CASSSTPQYF